Following are 29 T cell receptor beta chains from one sample sequenced in a study of CD8 T cells in Susac syndrome. RNA, at 0.5 to 1 ug, was reverse transcribed with random hexamers. TCRdb reanalysed the immunoSEQ multiplex PCR reads using MiXCR and keeps one entry per CDR3 protein. The sample holds almost 450,000 distinct CDR3 sequences; around 83% are singletons and the top ten take about 0.12%. The sample was CD8+ T cells from PBMCs. These receptors were taken from a human donor with multiple sclerosis.

This clonotype occurred once. The J gene is TRBJ1-4, the V gene TRBV27; D call uncertain. Germline-derived CDR1 and CDR2 are MNHEY and SMNVEV (reference sequence). V was clipped by 3 bases and J by 10 bases, with 9 bases between them. The CDR3 runs 12 residues. The chain's CDR3 is CASSLEGGKLFF. DNA of the CDR3: TGTGCCAGCAGTTTGGAGGGAGGAAAACTGTTTTTT.

The chain uses TRBV5-1 and TRBJ2-1; 8 nucleotides line up with TRBD2. The CDR3 runs 15 residues. Germline V CDR1 and CDR2: SGHRS, YFSETQ. With V trimmed by 2 bases and J by 4 bases, 5 bases remained unmatched. CDR3 bases: TGCGCCAGCAGCTTCGCTAGCGGGCTTTACAATGAGCAGTTCTTC. It codes for CASSFASGLYNEQFF.

This clonotype was counted a few times. The chain combines TRBV30 with TRBJ2-7; 12 bases fit TRBD1. The germline CDR1 and CDR2 sequences are GTSNPN and SVGIG (reference sequence). This CDR3 spans 14 amino acids. The ends lost 2 bases at V and 7 bases at J; junction bases unmatched: 6. CDR3 sequence: CAWSHGTGGWEQYF. CDR3 coding DNA: TGTGCCTGGAGTCACGGGACAGGGGGCTGGGAGCAGTACTTC.

The chain employs TRBV13 and TRBJ1-2; perhaps TRBD1 as D (6 bases). Looked up from germline, CDR1 is PRHDT and CDR2 is FYEKMQ (reference sequence). V lost 5 bases and J lost 3, with 22 bases in between. The CDR3 loop spans 17 amino acids. The CDR3 spells CASSPLAEQGQDYGYTF. In DNA form, the CDR3 reads TGTGCCAGCAGCCCATTAGCGGAACAGGGACAAGACTATGGCTACACCTTC.

The chain is built from TRBV5-5 and TRBJ2-3; 10 bases fit TRBD1. Germline lookup yields CDR1 SGHKS and CDR2 YYEKEE (reference sequence). The CDR3 is 16 amino acids. V lost 4 bases to trimming and J lost 2 bases; unmatched junction nucleotides: 7. Here the CDR3 reads CASSPKGQGITDTQYF. CDR3 bases: TGTGCCAGCAGCCCAAAGGGACAGGGGATCACAGATACGCAGTATTTT.

The gene calls are TRBV5-4 and TRBJ1-2; no definite D call. Trimming removed 1 base from V and 12 bases from J, with 13 bases in between. The germline CDR1 and CDR2 sequences are SGHNT and YYREEE (reference sequence). The CDR3 runs to 12 residues. The CDR3 DNA reads as TGTGCCAGCAGCTTGTCCGGGTTTGTCCACACCTTC. Its protein product is CASSLSGFVHTF.

The rearrangement links TRBV5-6 to TRBJ1-2, with TRBD1 identical over 8 bases. This CDR3 spans 14 amino acids. The J segment lost 2 bases and the V segment lost 4 bases, leaving 4 bases of the junction unmatched. Germline V gene data show CDR1 as SGHDT and CDR2 as YYEEEE. The CDR3 nucleotides read TGTGCCAGCAGCATGACAGGGGCAAACTATGGCTACACCTTC. Protein sequence: CASSMTGANYGYTF.

The chain uses TRBV14 and TRBJ2-1; D remains unclear. V dropped 1 base and J dropped 8 bases, with 9 bases sitting between them. Germline V gives CDR1 SGHDN, CDR2 FVKESK. The CDR3 extends over 13 amino acids. In nucleotides, the CDR3 is TGTGCCAGCAGCCAAGCCCCATCAGATGAGCAGTTCTTC. Encoded protein: CASSQAPSDEQFF.

The J gene is TRBJ2-7, the V gene TRBV18; 8 bases match TRBD2. Germline trimming cut 3 bases from V and 4 bases from J; bases unmatched to any gene: 5. CDR1 is KGHSH and CDR2 is LQKENI in the germline V gene. The CDR3 is 14 amino acids. In DNA form, the CDR3 reads TGTGCCAGCTCACCGACGGGGGGGCGGTACGAGCAGTACTTC. Translation: CASSPTGGRYEQYF.

The genes are TRBV11-2 and TRBJ1-2; no definite D call. Per the germline V gene, CDR1 is SGHAT and CDR2 is FQNNGV. The V end lost 7 bases, the J end lost 4 bases, and 7 bases lay between the germline ends. The CDR3 consists of 11 residues. The DNA for the CDR3 is TGTGCCAGCAATAGTATCTATGGCTACACCTTC. Residues: CASNSIYGYTF.

The chain employs TRBV2 and TRBJ2-2, with D unresolved. This CDR3 region has 17 residues. Trimming cost V 6 bases and J 4 bases, with 21 bases left between them. CDR1 and CDR2 (germline): SNHLY, FYNNEI. In DNA, the CDR3 is TGTGCCAGCAGCGACTTGGACCGCACATCCTCCACCGGGGAGCTGTTTTTT. Its protein is CASSDLDRTSSTGELFF.

The gene calls are TRBV24-1 and TRBJ2-3, with TRBD1 as a possible D gene (5 bases). Germline V lookup: CDR1 KGHDR, CDR2 SFDVKD. CDR3 length: 12 residues. Trimming took off 3 bases at V and 6 bases at J, with 6 bases between the two ends. As DNA, the CDR3 is TGTGCCACCAGTGATGGGGCTGATACGCAGTATTTT. It codes for CATSDGADTQYF.

The chain uses TRBV28 and TRBJ2-1; TRBD2 aligns across 7 bases. Germline values: CDR1 MDHEN, CDR2 SYDVKM. Trimming took 3 bases from V and 10 from J; bases not matched to a gene: 3. The CDR3 is made up of 12 amino acids. The CDR3 DNA is TGTGCCAGCAGTTTTGCGGGAGTAGAGCAGTTCTTC. Translation: CASSFAGVEQFF.

The chain joins TRBV24-1 to TRBJ2-2; TRBD2 agrees at 7 bases. J gave up 1 base and V 3 bases, and 10 bases lay outside the gene matches. Germline V CDR1 and CDR2: KGHDR, SFDVKD. The CDR3 length is 18 residues. The CDR3 DNA is TGTGCCACCAGTGATGTAGGGCACACTAGCGAGAACACCGGGGAGCTGTTTTTT. Translation gives CATSDVGHTSENTGELFF.

The genes are TRBV9 and TRBJ2-3; 7 nucleotides agree with TRBD2. CDR3 length: 16 amino acids. V shed 2 bases, J shed 0 bases, and the junction held 6 bases outside the gene matches. Germline V gene data show CDR1 as SGDLS and CDR2 as YYNGEE. In DNA, the CDR3 is TGTGCCAGCAGCGTTGAAGGACTAGTTAGCACAGATACGCAGTATTTT. Encoded protein: CASSVEGLVSTDTQYF.

This chain joins TRBV28 and TRBJ2-3; TRBD2 agrees at 13 bases. Trimming took 6 bases from V and 4 from J; bases not matched to a gene: 7. Germline CDR1 and CDR2: MDHEN and SYDVKM. The CDR3 contains 16 residues. The CDR3 DNA follows: TGTGCCAGCAGCCGTCCACTAGCGGGAGGGCCAGATACGCAGTATTTT. This translates into CASSRPLAGGPDTQYF.

V gene TRBV20-1 combines with J gene TRBJ2-1; TRBD1 aligns across 9 bases. CDR3 size: 13 residues. V lost 5 bases and J lost 7; bases outside the gene matches: 6. Looked up from germline, CDR1 is DFQATT and CDR2 is SNEGSKA (reference sequence). DNA of the CDR3: TGCAGTGCTCGCCGGGACAGGGTAAATGAGCAGTTCTTC. Translating gives CSARRDRVNEQFF.

The CDR3: CASTLNRRPEAFF. The CDR3 DNA is TGTGCCAGCACCCTCAACCGGAGGCCTGAAGCTTTCTTT. The chain employs TRBV28 and TRBJ1-1; no clear D gene. With 7 bases removed from V and 6 bases from J, the gap between germline ends came to 15 bases. Germline values: CDR1 MDHEN, CDR2 SYDVKM. This CDR3 has 13 residues. The whole variable domain, filled in from reference TRBV28 and TRBJ1-1, reads DVKVTQSSRYLVKRTGEKVFLECVQDMDHENMFWYRQDPGLGLRLIYFSYDVKMKEKGDIPEGYSVSREKKERFSLILESASTNQTSMYLCASTLNRRPEAFFGQGTRLTVV.

The chain joins TRBV19 to TRBJ2-1, with unresolved D. The CDR3 extends over 12 amino acids. Germline V gene lookup returns CDR1 LNHDA and CDR2 SQIVND (reference sequence). With 2 bases removed from V and 8 bases from J, the gap between germline ends came to 7 bases. DNA for the CDR3: TGTGCCAGTAGTATAACGCTCGATGAGCAGTTCTTC. It is translated as CASSITLDEQFF.

V and J are TRBV7-6 and TRBJ2-7; tentative D call: TRBD1 (5 bases). V was shortened by 7 bases and J by 5 bases, with 24 bases between the two germline ends. The germline gives CDR1 SGHVS, CDR2 FNYEAQ. There are 16 residues in the CDR3. The CDR3 nucleotides are TGTGCCAGCACCCTACTGGGGCCACAAGATACCGACGAGCAGTACTTC. Its protein is CASTLLGPQDTDEQYF.

The chain employs TRBV10-3 and TRBJ1-2; D might be TRBD1 (6 bases). The ends were cut back, 8 bases at V and 2 bases at J, with 15 bases in the middle. The CDR3 is made up of 14 amino acids. The V gene's germline CDR1 is ENHRY and CDR2 SYGVKD. The CDR3 DNA reads as TGTGCCATCGGAGAGGGGGACTCGAACTATGGCTACACCTTC. Translating it yields CAIGEGDSNYGYTF.

The V gene is TRBV30, the J gene TRBJ1-2; D possibly corresponds to TRBD1 (6 bases). The germline V gene has CDR1 GTSNPN and CDR2 SVGIG (reference sequence). The length of the CDR3 is 14 residues. The ends were cut back, 0 bases at V and 5 bases at J, with 13 bases in the middle. CDR3 sequence reads: CAWSVGGRLYGYTF. The DNA for the CDR3 is TGTGCCTGGAGTGTAGGGGGGCGCCTTTATGGCTACACCTTC. The complete variable domain, with remaining parts taken from reference TRBV30 and TRBJ1-2, reads SQTIHQWPATLVQPVGSPLSLECTVEGTSNPNLYWYRQAAGRGLQLLFYSVGIGQISSEVPQNLSASRPQDRQFILSSKKLLLSDSGFYLCAWSVGGRLYGYTFGSGTRLTVV.

This clonotype was seen once. This chain connects TRBV6-4 to TRBJ1-1, with 9 nucleotides matching TRBD1. V lost 5 bases, J lost 1 base, and 8 bases stayed unmatched. The length of the CDR3 is 16 residues. The V gene's germline CDR1 is MRHNA and CDR2 SNTAGT. The CDR3, as DNA: TGTGCCAGCAGTCCGCGGGCGGGACAGGGGAACACTGAAGCTTTCTTT. It codes for CASSPRAGQGNTEAFF.

The count of this clonotype is one. The chain joins TRBV19 to TRBJ2-3; perhaps TRBD2 as D (6 bases). Looked up from germline, CDR1 is LNHDA and CDR2 is SQIVND (reference sequence). The V end lost 1 base, the J end lost 0 bases, and 8 bases lay between the germline ends. The CDR3 is made up of 15 amino acids. The CDR3 sequence: CASSIVGSSTDTQYF. CDR3 coding DNA: TGTGCCAGTAGTATAGTCGGGAGTAGCACAGATACGCAGTATTTT.

This clonotype was counted between two and nine times. The germline gene is not matched at one end of the junction; a read error may be the cause. CDR3 residues: CASSQVRGNEQFF. CDR3 nucleotides: TGTGCCAGCAGCCAAGTGAGAGGAAATGAGCAGTTCTTC. This chain joins TRBV4-1 and TRBJ2-1; D not resolved. The CDR3 spans 13 residues. Germline V gene sequence: CDR1 MGHRA, CDR2 YSYEKL.

V is TRBV2 and J is TRBJ2-1; 9 bases map to TRBD2. Germline assignment: CDR1 SNHLY and CDR2 FYNNEI. The ends lost 1 base at V and 6 bases at J; junction bases unmatched: 4. There are 15 residues in the CDR3. This CDR3 is CASSEGTSVGNEQFF. Written as DNA, the CDR3 is TGTGCCAGCAGTGAAGGGACTAGCGTTGGCAATGAGCAGTTCTTC.

The table lists this clonotype with a count of one. This rearrangement joins TRBV28 to TRBJ2-1, with 8 bases lining up with TRBD2. The junction had 11 bases not matched to a gene; V was cut back by 5 bases and J by 5 bases. Germline CDR1 and CDR2: MDHEN and SYDVKM. The CDR3 runs to 16 residues. The CDR3 DNA is TGTGCCAGCAGTCGCCTTGGGCTAGCGGGTAACAATGAGCAGTTCTTC. Amino acids: CASSRLGLAGNNEQFF.

The V call is TRBV27, the J call TRBJ2-1; D remains ambiguous. The V and J ends lost 3 bases and 4 bases respectively, with 7 bases between them. CDR1 is MNHEY, CDR2 SMNVEV, per germline (reference sequence). This CDR3 is built from 13 residues. CDR3 loop: CASSFGVYNEQFF. CDR3 DNA sequence: TGTGCCAGCAGTTTTGGGGTTTACAATGAGCAGTTCTTC.

J is TRBJ2-7 and V is TRBV27; D call uncertain. CDR3 length: 13 residues. V was trimmed by 4 bases and J by 1 base, leaving 8 bases between them. Germline values: CDR1 MNHEY, CDR2 SMNVEV (reference sequence). The CDR3, as DNA: TGTGCCAGCAGTTACGGCCTTTCCTACGAGCAGTACTTC. As protein: CASSYGLSYEQYF.